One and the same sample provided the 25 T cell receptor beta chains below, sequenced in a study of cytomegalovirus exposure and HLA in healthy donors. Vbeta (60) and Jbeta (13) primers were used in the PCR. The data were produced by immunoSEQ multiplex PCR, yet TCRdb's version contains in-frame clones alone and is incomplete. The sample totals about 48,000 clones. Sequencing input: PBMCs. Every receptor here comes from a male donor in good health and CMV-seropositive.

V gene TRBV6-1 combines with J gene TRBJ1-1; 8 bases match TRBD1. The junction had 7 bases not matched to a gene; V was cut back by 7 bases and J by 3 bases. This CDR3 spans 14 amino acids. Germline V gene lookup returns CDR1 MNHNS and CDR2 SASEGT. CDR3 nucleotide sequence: TGTGCCAGCATTCAGACAGGGGCTCACACTGAAGCTTTCTTT. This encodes CASIQTGAHTEAFF.

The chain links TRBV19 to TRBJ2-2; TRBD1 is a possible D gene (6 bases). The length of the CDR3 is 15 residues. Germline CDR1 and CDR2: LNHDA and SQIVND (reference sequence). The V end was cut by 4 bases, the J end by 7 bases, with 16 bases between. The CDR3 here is CASSRTPRGIGELFF. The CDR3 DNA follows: TGTGCCAGTAGTAGGACCCCAAGGGGGATCGGGGAGCTGTTTTTT. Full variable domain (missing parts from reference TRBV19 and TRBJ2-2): DGGITQSPKYLFRKEGQNVTLSCEQNLNHDAMYWYRQDPGQGLRLIYYSQIVNDFQKGDIAEGYSVSREKKESFPLTVTSAQKNPTAFYLCASSRTPRGIGELFFGEGSRLTVL.

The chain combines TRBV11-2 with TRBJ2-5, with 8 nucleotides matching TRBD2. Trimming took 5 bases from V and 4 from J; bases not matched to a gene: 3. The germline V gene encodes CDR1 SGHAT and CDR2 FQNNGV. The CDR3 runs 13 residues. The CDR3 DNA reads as TGTGCCAGCAGCCTCCGGGAGGGAGAGACCCAGTACTTC. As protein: CASSLREGETQYF.

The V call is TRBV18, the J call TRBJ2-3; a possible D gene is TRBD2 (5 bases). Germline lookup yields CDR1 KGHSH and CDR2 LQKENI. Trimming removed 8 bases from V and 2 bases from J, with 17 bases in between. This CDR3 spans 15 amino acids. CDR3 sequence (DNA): TGTGCCAGCACGTATACGCGGACTTACACAGATACGCAGTATTTT. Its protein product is CASTYTRTYTDTQYF.

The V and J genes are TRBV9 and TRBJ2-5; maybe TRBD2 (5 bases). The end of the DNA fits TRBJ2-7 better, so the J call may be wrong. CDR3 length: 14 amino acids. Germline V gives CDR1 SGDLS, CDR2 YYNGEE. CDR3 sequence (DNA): TGTGCCAGCAGCGTATCAGAGCGGTCCTACGAGCAGTACTTC. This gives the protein CASSVSERSYEQYF.

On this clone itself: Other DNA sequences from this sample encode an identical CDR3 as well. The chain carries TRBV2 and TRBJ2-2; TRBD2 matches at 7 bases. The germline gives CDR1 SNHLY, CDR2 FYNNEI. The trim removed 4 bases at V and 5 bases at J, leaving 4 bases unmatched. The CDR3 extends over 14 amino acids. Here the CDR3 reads CASSGGRGTGELFF. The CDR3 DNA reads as TGTGCCAGCAGTGGTGGGAGGGGAACCGGGGAGCTGTTTTTT.

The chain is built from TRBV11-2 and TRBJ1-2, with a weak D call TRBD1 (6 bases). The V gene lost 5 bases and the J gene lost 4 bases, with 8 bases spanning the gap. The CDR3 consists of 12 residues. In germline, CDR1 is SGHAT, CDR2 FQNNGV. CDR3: CASSPDSYGYTF. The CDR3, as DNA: TGTGCCAGCAGCCCGGACAGCTATGGCTACACCTTC.

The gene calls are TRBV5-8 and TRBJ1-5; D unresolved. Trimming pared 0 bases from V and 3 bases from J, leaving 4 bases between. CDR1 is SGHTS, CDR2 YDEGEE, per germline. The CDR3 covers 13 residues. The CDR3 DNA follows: TGTGCCAGCAGCTTGGCGGTCAATCAGCCCCAGCATTTT. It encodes CASSLAVNQPQHF.

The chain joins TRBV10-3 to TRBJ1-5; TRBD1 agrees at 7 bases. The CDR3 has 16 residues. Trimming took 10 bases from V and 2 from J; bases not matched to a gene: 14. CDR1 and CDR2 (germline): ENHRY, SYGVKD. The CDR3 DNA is TGTGCCAAGAAATTATTAGCAGGGGGACGCAATCAGCCCCAGCATTTT. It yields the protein CAKKLLAGGRNQPQHF.

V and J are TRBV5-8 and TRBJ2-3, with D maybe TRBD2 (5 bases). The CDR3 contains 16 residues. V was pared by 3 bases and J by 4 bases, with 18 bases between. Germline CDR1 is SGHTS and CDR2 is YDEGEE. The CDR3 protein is CASSSIAHLGSDTQYF. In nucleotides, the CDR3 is TGTGCCAGCAGCTCGATAGCGCATCTGGGCTCAGATACGCAGTATTTT.

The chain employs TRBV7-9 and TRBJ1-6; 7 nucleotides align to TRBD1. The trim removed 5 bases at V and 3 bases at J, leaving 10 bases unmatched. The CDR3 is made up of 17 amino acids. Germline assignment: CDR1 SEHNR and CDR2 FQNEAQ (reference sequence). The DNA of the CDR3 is TGTGCCAGCAGCGTTAGACCCGGACAGGACTATAATTCACCCCTCCACTTT. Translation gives CASSVRPGQDYNSPLHF.

This CDR3 is CASSLAGSWNTQYF. In DNA form, the CDR3 reads TGTGCCAGCAGCTTAGCGGGGAGTTGGAATACGCAGTATTTT. The chain employs TRBV7-6 and TRBJ2-3; maybe TRBD2 (5 bases). The CDR3 is 14 amino acids. V gave up 0 bases and J gave up 7 bases, with 11 bases separating them. Germline V gene lookup returns CDR1 SGHVS and CDR2 FNYEAQ.

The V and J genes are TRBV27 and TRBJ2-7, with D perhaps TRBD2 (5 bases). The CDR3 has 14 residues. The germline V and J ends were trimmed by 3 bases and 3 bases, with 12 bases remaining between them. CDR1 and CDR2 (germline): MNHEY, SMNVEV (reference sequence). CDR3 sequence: CASSLTKSLYEQYF. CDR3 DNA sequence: TGTGCCAGCAGTTTGACTAAATCCCTCTACGAGCAGTACTTC.

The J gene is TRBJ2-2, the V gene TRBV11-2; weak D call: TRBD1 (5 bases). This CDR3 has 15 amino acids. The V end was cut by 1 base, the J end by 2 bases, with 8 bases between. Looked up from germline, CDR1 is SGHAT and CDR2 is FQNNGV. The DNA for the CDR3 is TGTGCCAGCAGCTTAGGGCAGGGAAACACCGGGGAGCTGTTTTTT. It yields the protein CASSLGQGNTGELFF.

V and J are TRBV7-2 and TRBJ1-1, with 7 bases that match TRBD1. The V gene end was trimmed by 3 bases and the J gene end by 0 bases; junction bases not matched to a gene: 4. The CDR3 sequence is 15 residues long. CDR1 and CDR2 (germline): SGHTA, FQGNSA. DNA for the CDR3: TGTGCCAGCAGCTTCTCAGGGGGGCTGAACACTGAAGCTTTCTTT. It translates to CASSFSGGLNTEAFF.

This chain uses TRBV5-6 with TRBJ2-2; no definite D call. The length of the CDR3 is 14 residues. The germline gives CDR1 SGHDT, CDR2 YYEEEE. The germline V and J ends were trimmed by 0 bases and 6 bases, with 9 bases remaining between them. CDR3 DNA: TGTGCCAGCAGCTTGGTCGCGGTGGCCGGGGAGCTGTTTTTT. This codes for CASSLVAVAGELFF.

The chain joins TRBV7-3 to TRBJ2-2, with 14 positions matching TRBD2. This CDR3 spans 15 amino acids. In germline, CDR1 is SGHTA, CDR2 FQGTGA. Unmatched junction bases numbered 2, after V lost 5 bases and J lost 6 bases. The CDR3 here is CASSPTSGGAGELFF. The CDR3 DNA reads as TGTGCCAGCAGCCCGACTAGCGGGGGGGCCGGGGAGCTGTTTTTT.

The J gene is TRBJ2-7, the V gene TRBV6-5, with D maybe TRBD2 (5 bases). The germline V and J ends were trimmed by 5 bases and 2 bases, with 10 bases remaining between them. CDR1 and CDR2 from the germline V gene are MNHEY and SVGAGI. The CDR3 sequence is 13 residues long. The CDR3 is CASSRAGTYEQYF. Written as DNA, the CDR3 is TGTGCCAGCAGTCGAGCCGGGACCTACGAGCAGTACTTC.

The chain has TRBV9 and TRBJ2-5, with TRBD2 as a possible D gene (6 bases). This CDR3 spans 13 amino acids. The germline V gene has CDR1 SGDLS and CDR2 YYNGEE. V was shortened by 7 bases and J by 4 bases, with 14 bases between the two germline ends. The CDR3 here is CASGGRGTETQYF. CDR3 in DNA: TGTGCCAGCGGGGGGAGAGGGACAGAGACCCAGTACTTC.

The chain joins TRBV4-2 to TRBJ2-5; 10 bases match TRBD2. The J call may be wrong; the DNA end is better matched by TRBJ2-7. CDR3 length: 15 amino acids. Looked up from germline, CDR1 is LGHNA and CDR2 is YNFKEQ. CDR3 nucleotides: TGTGCCAGCAGCCCCGAGCGGGGGGGAACCTACGAGCAGTACTTC. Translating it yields CASSPERGGTYEQYF.

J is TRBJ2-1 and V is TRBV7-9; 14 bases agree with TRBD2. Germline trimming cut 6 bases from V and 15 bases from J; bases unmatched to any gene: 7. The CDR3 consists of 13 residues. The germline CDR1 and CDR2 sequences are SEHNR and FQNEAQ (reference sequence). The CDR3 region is CASSLGLAGVPFF. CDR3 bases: TGTGCCAGCAGTTTGGGACTAGCGGGGGTACCGTTCTTC.

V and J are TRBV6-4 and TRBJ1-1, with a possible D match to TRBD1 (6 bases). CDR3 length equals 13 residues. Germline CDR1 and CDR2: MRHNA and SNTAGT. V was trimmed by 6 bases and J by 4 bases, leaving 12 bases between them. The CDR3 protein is CASSVDSTTEAFF. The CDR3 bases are TGTGCCAGCAGCGTGGACAGTACCACTGAAGCTTTCTTT.

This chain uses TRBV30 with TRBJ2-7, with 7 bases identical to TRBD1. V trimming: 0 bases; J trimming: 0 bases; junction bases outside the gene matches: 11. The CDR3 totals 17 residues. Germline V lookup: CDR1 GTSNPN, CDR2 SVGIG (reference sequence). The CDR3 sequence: CAWSVRGQYGYSYEQYF. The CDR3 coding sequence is TGTGCCTGGAGTGTAAGGGGGCAGTACGGATACTCCTACGAGCAGTACTTC.

DNA of the CDR3: TGTGCCATCAGTCAACGGGATGACGGGGCCAACGTCCTGACTTTC. Translated, it gives CAISQRDDGANVLTF. The rearrangement uses TRBV10-3 and TRBJ2-6; maybe TRBD2 (5 bases). The CDR3 has 15 amino acids. The germline gives CDR1 ENHRY, CDR2 SYGVKD. Trimming cost V 5 bases and J 4 bases, with 12 bases left between them.

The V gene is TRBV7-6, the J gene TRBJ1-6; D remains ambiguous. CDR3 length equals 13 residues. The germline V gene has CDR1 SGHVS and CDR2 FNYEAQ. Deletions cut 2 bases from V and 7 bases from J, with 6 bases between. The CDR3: CASSLLENSPLHF. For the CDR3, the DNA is TGTGCCAGCAGCTTACTCGAGAATTCACCCCTCCACTTT.